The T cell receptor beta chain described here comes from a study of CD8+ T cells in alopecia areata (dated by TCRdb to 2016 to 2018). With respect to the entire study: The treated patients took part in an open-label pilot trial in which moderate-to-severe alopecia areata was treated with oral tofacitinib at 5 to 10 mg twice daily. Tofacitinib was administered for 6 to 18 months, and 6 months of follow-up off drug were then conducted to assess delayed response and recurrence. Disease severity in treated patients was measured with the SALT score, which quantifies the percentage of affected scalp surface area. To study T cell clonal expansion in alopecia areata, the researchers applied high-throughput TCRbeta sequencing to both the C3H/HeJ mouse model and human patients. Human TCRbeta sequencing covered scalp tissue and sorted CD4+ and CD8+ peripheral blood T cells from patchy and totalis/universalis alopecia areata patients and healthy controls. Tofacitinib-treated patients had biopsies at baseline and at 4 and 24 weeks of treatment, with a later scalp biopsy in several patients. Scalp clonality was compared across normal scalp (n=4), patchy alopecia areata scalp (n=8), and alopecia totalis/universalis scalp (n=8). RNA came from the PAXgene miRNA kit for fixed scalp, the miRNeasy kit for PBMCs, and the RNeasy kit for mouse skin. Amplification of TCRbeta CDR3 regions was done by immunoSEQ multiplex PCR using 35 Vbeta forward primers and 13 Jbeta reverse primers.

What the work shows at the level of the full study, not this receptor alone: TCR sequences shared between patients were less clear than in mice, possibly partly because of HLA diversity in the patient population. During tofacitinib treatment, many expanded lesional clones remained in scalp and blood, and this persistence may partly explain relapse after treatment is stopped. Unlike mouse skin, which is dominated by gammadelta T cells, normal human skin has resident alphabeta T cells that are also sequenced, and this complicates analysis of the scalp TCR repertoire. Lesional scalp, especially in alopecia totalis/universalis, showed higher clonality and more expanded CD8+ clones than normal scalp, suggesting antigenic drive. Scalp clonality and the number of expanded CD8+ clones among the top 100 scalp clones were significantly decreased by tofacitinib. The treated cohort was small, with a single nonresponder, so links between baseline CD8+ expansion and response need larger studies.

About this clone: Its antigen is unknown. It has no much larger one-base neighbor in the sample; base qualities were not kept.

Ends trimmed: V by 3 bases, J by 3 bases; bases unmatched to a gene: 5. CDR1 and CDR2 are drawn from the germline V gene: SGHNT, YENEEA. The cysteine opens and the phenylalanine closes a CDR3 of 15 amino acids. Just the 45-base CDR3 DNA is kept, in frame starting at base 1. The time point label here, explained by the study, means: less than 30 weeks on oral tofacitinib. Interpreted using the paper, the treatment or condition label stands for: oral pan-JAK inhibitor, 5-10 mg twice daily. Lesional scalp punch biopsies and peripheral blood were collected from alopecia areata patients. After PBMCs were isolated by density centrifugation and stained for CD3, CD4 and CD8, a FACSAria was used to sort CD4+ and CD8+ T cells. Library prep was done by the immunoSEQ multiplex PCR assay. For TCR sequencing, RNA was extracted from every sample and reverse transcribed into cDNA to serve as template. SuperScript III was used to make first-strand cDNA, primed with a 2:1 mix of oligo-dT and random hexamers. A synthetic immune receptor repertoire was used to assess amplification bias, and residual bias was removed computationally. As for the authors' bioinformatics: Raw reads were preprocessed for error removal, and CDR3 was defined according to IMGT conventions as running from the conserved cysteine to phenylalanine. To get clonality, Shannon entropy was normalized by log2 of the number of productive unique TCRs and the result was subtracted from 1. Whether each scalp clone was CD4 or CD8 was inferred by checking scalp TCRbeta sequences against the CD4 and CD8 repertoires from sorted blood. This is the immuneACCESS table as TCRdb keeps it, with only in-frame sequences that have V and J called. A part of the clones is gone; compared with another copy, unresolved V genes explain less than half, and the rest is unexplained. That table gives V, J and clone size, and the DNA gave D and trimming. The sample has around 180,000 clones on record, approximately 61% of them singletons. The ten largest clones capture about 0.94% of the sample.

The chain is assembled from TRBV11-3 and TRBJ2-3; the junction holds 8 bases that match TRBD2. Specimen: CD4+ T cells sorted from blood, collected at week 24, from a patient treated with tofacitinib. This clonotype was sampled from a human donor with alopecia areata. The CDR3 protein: CASSFGRGATDTQYF. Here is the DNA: TGTGCCAGCAGCTTCGGGCGGGGGGCGACAGATACGCAGTATTTT.